The clone carrying this T cell receptor (beta chain) showed up many times. The data stem from a study of metastatic and nonmetastatic thyroid tumors. Whole-study context: It was across blood and tumor or nodule tissue from malignant and benign thyroid patients that repertoires were compared.

There were no patients who had received any treatment before thyroid surgery. The CDR3 sequence is 15 residues long. V was shortened by 3 bases and J by 6 bases, with 14 bases between the two germline ends. From germline, CDR1 is SGHDN and CDR2 FVKESK. With MiXCR, TCRdb called clones anew from the PCR reads. The sample carries 80,000 to 85,000 clones, around 12% recorded once. The sample consisted of tumor tissue. This sequence was found in a female donor with papillary thyroid cancer or a benign thyroid nodule (not recorded which). Some clones in this sample may be carry-over from other donors' samples. The V call is TRBV14, the J call TRBJ2-2; D possibly matches TRBD1 or TRBD2 (5 bases each). The chain's CDR3 is CASSQTVGAAGELFF. The CDR3 DNA reads as TGTGCCAGCAGCCAGACAGTCGGGGCTGCCGGGGAGCTGTTTTTT.